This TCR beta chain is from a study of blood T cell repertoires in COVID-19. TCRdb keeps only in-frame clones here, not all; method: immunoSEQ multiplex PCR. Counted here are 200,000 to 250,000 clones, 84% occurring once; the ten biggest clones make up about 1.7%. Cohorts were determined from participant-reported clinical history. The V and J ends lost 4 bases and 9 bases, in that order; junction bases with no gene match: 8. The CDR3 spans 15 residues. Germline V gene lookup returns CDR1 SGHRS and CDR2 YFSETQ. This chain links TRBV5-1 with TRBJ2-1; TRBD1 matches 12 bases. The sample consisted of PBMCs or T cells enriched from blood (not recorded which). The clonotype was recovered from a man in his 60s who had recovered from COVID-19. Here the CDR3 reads CASSQKGQGAGEQFF. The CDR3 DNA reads TGCGCCAGCAGCCAAAAGGGACAGGGGGCGGGTGAGCAGTTCTTC.